The 6 T cell receptor beta chains below come from one sample, sequenced in a study of CD8 T cells in ankylosing spondylitis. General observations from the study: It appeared that ankylosing spondylitis blood was characterized by a TCR beta motif of under ten highly homologous variants.

A single record per CDR3 protein comes from TCRdb applying MiXCR to the 5' RACE reads. This sample has fewer than 450,000 distinct CDR3 sequences, with about 15% found just once. These TCRs are of unknown antigen specificity. Specimen: blood, either unsorted or a sorted T cell fraction (not recorded which). These receptors were obtained from a male donor with ankylosing spondylitis.

This clonotype occurred a few times. The chain couples TRBV30 to TRBJ1-2; D remains ambiguous. The CDR3 is 13 residues long. Germline V gene data show CDR1 as GTSNPN and CDR2 as SVGIG (reference sequence). V was trimmed by 2 bases and J by 2 bases, leaving 9 bases between them. CDR3 sequence: CAWSLRENYGYTF. The CDR3 DNA follows: TGTGCCTGGAGTCTAAGGGAGAACTATGGCTACACCTTC.

This clonotype was counted between two and nine times. This chain links TRBV15 with TRBJ2-1; 13 nucleotides match TRBD2. Unmatched junction bases numbered 11, after V lost 3 bases and J lost 0 bases. CDR3 length: 20 residues. The V gene's germline CDR1 is LNHNV and CDR2 YYDKDF (reference sequence). Written as DNA, the CDR3 is TGTGCCACCAGCAGGACCTCCGGGACTAGCGGGAAGAGCTCCTACAATGAGCAGTTCTTC. It codes for CATSRTSGTSGKSSYNEQFF. Combining the CDR3 with reference TRBV15 and TRBJ2-1 gives the whole variable domain DAMVIQNPRYQVTQFGKPVTLSCSQTLNHNVMYWYQQKSSQAPKLLFHYYDKDFNNEADTPDNFQSRRPNTSFCFLDIRSPGLGDTAMYLCATSRTSGTSGKSSYNEQFFGPGTRLTVL.

This clonotype was observed a handful of times. For the CDR3, the DNA is TGTGCCAGCAGCCAAGAAAACGGGTTAGGCGGAGCTCTAATGTCCCAAGAGACCCAGTACTTC. It is translated as CASSQENGLGGALMSQETQYF. The V and J genes are TRBV4-2 and TRBJ2-5; D ambiguous. Looked up from germline, CDR1 is LGHNA and CDR2 is YNFKEQ. CDR3 length: 21 amino acids. V lost 0 bases to trimming and J lost 1 base, with 27 bases between them.

This clonotype was found many times. This chain uses TRBV12-3 or TRBV12-4 with TRBJ1-4; possible D gene TRBD1, 5 bases. This CDR3 comprises 15 residues. Between the trimmed V and J ends, which lost 6 bases and 10 bases, there was a span of 21 bases. The CDR3: CASRRVGTQRGKLFF. The CDR3 DNA follows: TGTGCCAGCAGGAGGGTAGGGACCCAGCGAGGAAAACTGTTTTTT.

This clonotype has just a few counts. The chain has TRBV20-1 and TRBJ2-7; 7 nucleotides align to TRBD1. This CDR3 has 12 amino acids. Trimming at V came to 3 bases and at J to 5 bases, leaving 4 bases not matched to a gene. CDR1 and CDR2 from the germline V gene are DFQATT and SNEGSKA (reference sequence). The CDR3 loop reads CSARTGNHEQYF. The CDR3 DNA sequence: TGCAGTGCTAGGACAGGGAACCACGAGCAGTACTTC.

The sample holds a few counts of this clonotype. The chain carries TRBV3-1 and TRBJ2-7, with TRBD2 as a possible D gene (5 bases). There are 13 residues in the CDR3. Trimming pared 4 bases from V and 6 bases from J, leaving 13 bases between. CDR1 is LGHDT and CDR2 is YNNKEL in the germline V gene (reference sequence). This chain's CDR3 is CASSPRGVFEQYF. CDR3 nucleotide sequence: TGTGCCAGCAGCCCCCGGGGAGTTTTCGAGCAGTACTTC.